Sequencing of this T cell receptor beta chain was carried out in a study of cytomegalovirus exposure and HLA in healthy donors (dated by TCRdb to about 2017). Describing the broader study: An earlier analysis of approximately 550 of the donors reported 276 Gb of sequence data and around 110 million unique TCR beta sequences from roughly 200 million T cells. A later genetic analysis took genome-wide SNP genotypes for about 60% of the roughly 670 donors and used that subset as a discovery cohort. All discovery cohort repertoires had been generated using a single sequencing platform. The study aimed to test whether cataloging public T cell receptors could reveal signatures of past pathogen exposure. Across approximately 400 genotyped donors of the cohort, an average of approximately 200,000 unique TCR beta nucleotide sequences per donor were sequenced, and roughly 20% of those sequences were non-productive. To study patterns of TCR occurrence, a later analysis re-analyzed previously published TCR beta repertoires from just over 650 donors and added high-resolution HLA genotyping. The number of typed donors differed by locus: about 629-640 for A, B, C, DRB1 and DQB1; 522 for DQA1; around 580 for DPA1; and some 450 for DPB1. To decide whether each TCR beta V gene segment behaved as functional or pseudogenic, an earlier analysis of nearly 600 of the donors relied on high-throughput TCR beta sequencing. The study combined high-throughput TCR immunosequencing, statistical association of individual TCRs with disease status, and machine learning to predict cytomegalovirus infection status. Around 320 gigabases of sequencing data and tens of millions of unique TCR sequences were included in an early release covering several hundred HLA-typed donors. A few DR-DQ haplotypes were treated as single units for association and clustering because of strong linkage in the cohort. Using immunosequencing, the study profiled T cell repertoires from about 610 subjects and related those repertoires to cytomegalovirus serostatus. Among the roughly 400 genotyped donors, about 83% belonged to the genetic ancestry cluster associated with self-reported Caucasian donors. HLA typing covered class I and class II loci at four-digit resolution. Rather than using new phenotypic data, the later analysis identified candidate immune exposures from TCR beta sequences and from how often those sequences occurred across donors. Besides the first cohort of some 670 subjects, a separate validation cohort made up of 120 different subjects was used. Donor age, sex, ethnicity and CMV serostatus were collected together with the repertoire data. The paper as a whole reports these results and caveats: The classifier was reported to diagnose cytomegalovirus status with high specificity and sensitivity in both the original cohort and the validation cohort. While some public TCRs were present in many individuals, most TCR sequences turned up only very rarely across donors. The study gave a list of about 150 TCR beta chains associated with cytomegalovirus. Because counts were too low, around 17 rarely observed V segments, including chromosome 9 orphons, were left out of the earlier analysis of over 550 of the donors. CMV serostatus was the only immune exposure information available for the cohort. Compared with equally common non-associated chains, HLA-associated TCR beta chains in a later analysis were more clonally expanded and had lower generation probabilities. In a later analysis, most CMV-associated TCR beta chains were found to appear HLA-restricted, with HLA associations seemingly driven largely by CMV exposure. A later analysis reported that several top co-occurrence clusters appeared linked to parvovirus B19, influenza, CMV and Epstein-Barr virus. Presence/absence analyses assumed roughly uniform sequencing depth across donors, an assumption that may not hold. The 87-base-pair reads could not distinguish some IMGT-functional V segments, including TRBV6-2 and TRBV6-3, so those segments were excluded. Because some donors lacked HLA typing at each locus, the association tests relied only on the typed subset. In vitro tests confirmed that three of the cytomegalovirus-associated TCR beta chains recognize cytomegalovirus antigens. A further reported finding was that TCR beta sequences accurately predicted the HLA-A and HLA-B alleles for most subjects in the first cohort. In a later analysis, TCR association rates were found to vary across HLA loci, with the most associated TCRs seen for DRB1 alleles and the fewest for HLA-C alleles. In a later analysis, more than 15,000 TCR beta sequences were associated with specific HLA alleles at a false discovery rate of 0.05. A cluster of highly shared sequence variants was judged likely to be a technical artifact of the sequencing pipeline. When HLA alleles, especially DR and DQ, strongly co-occurred, TCR associations were difficult to assign to individual alleles. It was suggested by the authors that the approach could potentially be generalized to other disease states and immunological phenotypes. Correlated functional status among segregating V segments might be attributable to linkage disequilibrium, but an unknown experimental factor could not be ruled out. According to a later genetic analysis, donors in an Asian-associated ancestry cluster had fewer N-insertions in productive TCRs than the roughly 670-donor mean. In an earlier analysis of approximately 600 of the donors, most TCR beta V segments were observed in productive rearrangements about 90% or about 30% of the time, broadly matching IMGT annotations. V-gene and J-gene trimming of TCR beta chains was associated with a missense DCLRE1C variant in a later genetic analysis, and the association was replicated in an independent cohort. In this cohort, only TCR beta chains were sequenced, and detectable features were limited by the absence of alpha or paired-chain data.

The CDR1 and CDR2 encoded by the germline V gene are SGHRS and YFSETQ. From the cysteine up to the phenylalanine, the CDR3 has a length of 12 residues. The kept DNA is CDR3 alone, 36 bases in frame from the first base. Deletion took 1 base off V and 4 bases off J, with a span of 6 bases between the germline ends. The cohort comprised 670 or so healthy bone marrow donors. All cohort members were sampled while nominally healthy, although unrecorded immune exposures were likely present. The donor was CMV seronegative and was included in the group of about 400 seronegative cohort members. Every donor gave a peripheral blood sample, and the peripheral blood mononuclear cells from that sample were used for TCR beta sequencing. The Qiagen DNeasy Blood Extraction Kit was used to extract genomic DNA from the blood cell samples. This clone appeared a few times. What antigen it recognizes has not been identified. No qualities accompany the bases; no much larger clone lies one base away. The sample has other DNA sequences that encode this CDR3 too.

Libraries were built with the immunoSEQ multiplex PCR assay. A mixture of 60 forward primers for TCR Vbeta segments and 13 reverse primers for TCR Jbeta segments was used in the multiplex PCR. Amplification of the CDR3 region of rearranged TCR beta genes was performed with a multiplex PCR assay on genomic DNA. The amplified TCR beta libraries were sequenced on the Illumina HiSeq System as 87-base-pair reads. From the authors' description of their analysis: A later analysis tallied around 82 million unique TCR beta chains across the 700 or so repertoires, and around 12 million of those chains were shared by two or more donors. To remove PCR and sequencing errors, raw reads were error-corrected and collapsed into unique sequences using a nearest-neighbor algorithm that merged closely related sequences. To assign V, D and J gene segments, CDR3 sequences were aligned to IMGT reference sequences. For a sequence to be retained, a match of at least six nucleotides to both a V gene segment and a J gene segment was required. A rearrangement counted as productive if the CDR3 had no stop codons and remained in frame with V and J, and every other rearrangement counted as non-productive. Following IMGT convention, CDR3 was defined as the stretch from the second conserved V-encoded cysteine up to the conserved J-encoded phenylalanine. Sequences without an unambiguous match to a single V gene segment were excluded from the earlier analysis of about 630 of the donors. An earlier analysis of approximately 590 of the donors called V segments functional above 56.7% productive rearrangements and segregating when the between-donor standard deviation exceeded 5%. A statistical classification framework was built for diagnosing cytomegalovirus status from the catalog of TCR beta chain sequences. In a later analysis, TCR nucleotide sequences were compared against IMGT/GENE-DB human TR gene sequences so that V and J genes could be assigned. Using the TCRdist pipeline, a later analysis assigned CDR3 sequences along with most-parsimonious VDJ recombination scenarios. In a later analysis, each TCR beta chain was defined by its CDR3 amino acid sequence together with its V-gene family, and reads without a unique V-gene family were excluded. To address suspected cross-contamination and a sequencing artifact, a later analysis removed approximately 600 highly shared, low-generation-probability nucleotide sequences. In a later analysis, a clonal expansion index was calculated for each public chain from normalized within-repertoire ranks of inferred template counts. Generation probabilities in a later analysis came from a VDJ recombination model fitted to out-of-frame rearrangements, and those results were checked against IGoR. Hypergeometric tests were used in a later analysis to score TCR-TCR, TCR-HLA and TCR-CMV co-occurrence, with a repertoire-size bias correction applied to the TCR pairs. In a later analysis, false discovery rates were estimated by permuting HLA or CMV assignments 20 times. In a later analysis, co-occurring TCRs were grouped with DBSCAN, and TCRdist sequence similarity was added when clustering was performed within HLA-allele-positive subsets. For co-occurrence clustering, repertoires with fewer than 30,000 or more than 120,000 public chains were excluded, along with about five repertoires with anomalous nucleotide sharing. TCRdb's version of the immuneACCESS table is confined to in-frame rearrangements and falls short of the full clone set. An unresolved V gene accounts for under half of the shortfall where checked; the remainder is of unknown origin. V and J calls and clone size are as listed in that table; D and trimming were resolved from the DNA. Across this sample there are more than 75,000 clones, with 75% to 80% seen only once. Jointly, the top ten make up under 4% of the sample.

Sequences were obtained from PBMCs. Recombination linked TRBV5-1 to TRBJ2-7, and perhaps TRBD1 as D gene, on 6 matching bases. The receptor comes from a woman in her 40s in good health and CMV-seronegative. The nucleotide sequence is TGCGCCAGCAGCTTGCAGGGGTACGAGCAGTACTTC. The resulting protein is CASSLQGYEQYF.